This note documents a single T cell receptor beta chain sequence. This specimen belongs to a study of control samples from healthy donors and cancer patients. Looked up from germline, CDR1 is GTSNPN and CDR2 is SVGIG (reference sequence). V lost 2 bases to trimming and J lost 3 bases; unmatched junction nucleotides: 6. This CDR3 region has 14 residues. Measured with immunoSEQ multiplex PCR; TCRdb has only the in-frame clones, and not every one. The table shows over 80,000 clones, with roughly 82% occurring only once. V gene TRBV30 combines with J gene TRBJ2-7; 8 nucleotides line up with TRBD1. The sample consisted of blood. This sequence was found in a man aged 60 to 69 in good health. The CDR3 bases are TGTGCCTGGAGTTTTGGACAGGGTGACTACGAGCAGTACTTC. The encoded protein is CAWSFGQGDYEQYF.